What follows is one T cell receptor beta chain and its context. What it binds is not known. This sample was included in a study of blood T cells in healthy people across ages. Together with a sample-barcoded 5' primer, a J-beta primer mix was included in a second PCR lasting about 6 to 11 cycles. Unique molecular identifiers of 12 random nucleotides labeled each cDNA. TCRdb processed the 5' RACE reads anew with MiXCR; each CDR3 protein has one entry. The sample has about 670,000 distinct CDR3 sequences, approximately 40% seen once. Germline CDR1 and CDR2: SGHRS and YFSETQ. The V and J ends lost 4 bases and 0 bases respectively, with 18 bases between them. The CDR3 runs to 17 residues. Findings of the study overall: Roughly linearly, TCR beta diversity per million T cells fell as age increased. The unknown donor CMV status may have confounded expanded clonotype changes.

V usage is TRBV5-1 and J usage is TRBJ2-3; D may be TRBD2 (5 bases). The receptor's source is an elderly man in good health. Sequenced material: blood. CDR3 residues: CASSTGAAVSSTDTQYF. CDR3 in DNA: TGCGCCAGCAGCACTGGAGCGGCAGTCTCTAGCACAGATACGCAGTATTTT.